This T cell receptor beta chain was sequenced for a study of blood T cell repertoires in COVID-19 (dated by TCRdb to between 2020 and 2021). For the study in its entirety: The collaborator samples originated in the United States, Italy and Spain and spanned the acute and convalescent phases of COVID-19. Sample metadata almost always included a de-identified subject ID, COVID-19 status, age in years and sex. The dataset comprised deeply sampled blood TCRbeta repertoires from subjects exposed to, actively infected with, or recovered from COVID-19. Where HLA class I and class II types were available, the types were taken from metadata supplied by the sample provider, not from assay-based typing. The prospective study material was composed of cDNA or gDNA derived from T cells, B-cell-depleted T cells, or PBMCs. The repertoires were made available in a free public database intended to serve as a resource for research on the immune response to SARS-CoV-2. Samples were obtained from the ongoing ImmuneRACE study (first 160 participants) and from 1,254 subjects provided by 6 global collaborators.

The immunoSEQ Assay, a bias-controlled multiplex PCR, was used to amplify TCRbeta CDR3 regions from genomic DNA. The authors' analysis ran thus. The number of nucleated cells in each sample was estimated by amplification of reference gene primers within the assay. To quantify the absolute abundance of each unique TCRbeta CDR3 rearrangement, sequence reads were collapsed and filtered. For each sample, productive Simpson clonality was calculated by taking the square root of Simpson's diversity index across productive rearrangements. This immuneACCESS table, as held by TCRdb, lists in-frame sequences with V and J called but not all clones. Of the missing ones, under half trace to an unresolved V gene in checked studies; the others have no known cause. From that table come the V and J calls and clone size; the DNA was used to work out D and trimming. For this sample the table gives just under 95,000 clones, of which over 70% were detected only once. The ten largest clones take up around 20% of the sample.

Study-wide findings and limitations: The amount of clinical and demographic metadata varied by source and participant and was provided uncurated.

Notes on this clone: Its specific antigen is unknown. No much larger clonotype is one base removed from it; base qualities were not supplied.

The V and J ends are trimmed by 2 bases and 2 bases, leaving 27 bases between them. Counted from cysteine to phenylalanine, this CDR3 has 21 amino acids. The sequence is cut down to CDR3 DNA, 63 bases in frame from base 1. As encoded in the germline V gene, CDR1 is MGHRA while CDR2 is YSYEKL. Collaborating institutions collected whole blood in K2EDTA tubes following their own protocols. For TCRbeta analysis, collaborators shipped samples in one of three forms: frozen whole blood, isolated PBMCs, or DNA extracted from either of those sample types. The V gene is TRBV4-1 and the J gene is TRBJ1-4; the D region possibly corresponds to TRBD1 (5 bases align). The TCR comes from a human donor in a cohort sampled during active COVID-19. What was sequenced was peripheral blood. The CDR3 in this case is CASSQFKPHPDSLPTNEKLFF. The nucleotides are TGCGCCAGCAGCCAATTTAAACCCCATCCCGACAGTCTACCCACTAATGAAAAACTGTTTTTT.